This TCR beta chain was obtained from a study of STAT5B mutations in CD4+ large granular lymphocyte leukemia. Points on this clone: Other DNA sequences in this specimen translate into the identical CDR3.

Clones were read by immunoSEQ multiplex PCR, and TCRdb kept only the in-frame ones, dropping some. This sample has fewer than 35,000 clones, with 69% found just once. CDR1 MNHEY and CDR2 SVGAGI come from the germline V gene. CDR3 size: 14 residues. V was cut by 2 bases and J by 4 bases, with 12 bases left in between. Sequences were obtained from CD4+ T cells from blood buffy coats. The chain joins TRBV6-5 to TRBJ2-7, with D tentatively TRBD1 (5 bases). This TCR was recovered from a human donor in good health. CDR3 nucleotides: TGTGCCAGCAGTTACGGCAGGGTGAGGTACGAGCAGTACTTC. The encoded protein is CASSYGRVRYEQYF.